The rows below give T cell receptor beta chains drawn from one sample of a study of blood T cell repertoires in COVID-19. The method was immunoSEQ multiplex PCR; TCRdb's version includes in-frame clones alone and lacks a portion of them. The data contain around 260,000 clones, 70% to 90% of them seen just once; the ten biggest clones take up 2% to 3%. The sequencing sample was made of peripheral blood. The receptors here all came from a woman between 50 and 59 years old with acute or convalescent COVID-19. Each CDR3 is given without its conserved first and last residue. Fields, in order: V gene, J gene, CDR3 protein.

TRBV19	TRBJ1-2	ASSITRDSYGYT
TRBV3-1/TRBV3-2	TRBJ2-7	ASSQDRTSENYEQY
TRBV19	TRBJ1-5	ASTSGTGYQPQH
TRBV7-2	TRBJ2-5	ASSLDPQGETQY
TRBV11-3	TRBJ2-2	ASGLRFDRELF
TRBV28	TRBJ1-2	ASRGNYGYT
TRBV5-1	TRBJ1-1	ASVQGLMNTEAF
TRBV7-9	TRBJ1-2	ASSTQGYYGYT
TRBV12-5	TRBJ2-3	ASGRQSQLWQY
TRBV12-2	TRBJ2-1	ASRLGDGGEQF
TRBV15	TRBJ1-3	ATSRDRFSGNTIY
TRBV9	TRBJ1-6	ASSVAFGLSGSPLH
TRBV2	TRBJ2-2	ASIRRDTGELF
TRBV10-1	TRBJ2-5	ASSGRDSQETQY
TRBV7-3	TRBJ2-1	ASSFLSSGRGNEQF
TRBV7-9	TRBJ1-5	ASSLARIGDSNQPQH
TRBV11-2	TRBJ2-2	ASSLDSDTGELF
TRBV24-1	TRBJ2-1	ATRRLAGVNEQF
TRBV5-1	TRBJ2-3	ASSRTGGPDITQY
TRBV24-1	TRBJ2-7	ATSPTGNSYEQY
TRBV27	TRBJ1-1	ASSPRTDRVSEAF
TRBV5-1	TRBJ2-2	ASSSQAGLRTGELF
TRBV6-6	TRBJ1-3	ASRSRTGDSGNTIY
TRBV21-1	TRBJ2-7	ASSKFSVLRTSGRFKQY
TRBV21-1	TRBJ1-5	ASSPAPDSFNQPQH
TRBV6-2/TRBV6-3	TRBJ2-3	ASSYSLARSTDTQY
TRBV18	TRBJ2-2	ASSAPGGVTGELF
TRBV9	TRBJ2-1	ASSGPGGIAYNEQF
TRBV9	TRBJ1-4	ASSVSTWDSEKLF
TRBV19	TRBJ1-3	ASMSRGQSSGNTIY
TRBV28	TRBJ1-2	ASSLNAGFGYT
TRBV11-2	TRBJ2-5	ASSPLSGLQETQY
TRBV18	TRBJ2-5	ASSPPSGETQY
TRBV7-8	TRBJ2-1	ASSLVSATYNEQF
TRBV7-9	TRBJ2-1	ASSFNRGLGNEQF
TRBV15	TRBJ2-3	ATSREEGSGEGTDTQY